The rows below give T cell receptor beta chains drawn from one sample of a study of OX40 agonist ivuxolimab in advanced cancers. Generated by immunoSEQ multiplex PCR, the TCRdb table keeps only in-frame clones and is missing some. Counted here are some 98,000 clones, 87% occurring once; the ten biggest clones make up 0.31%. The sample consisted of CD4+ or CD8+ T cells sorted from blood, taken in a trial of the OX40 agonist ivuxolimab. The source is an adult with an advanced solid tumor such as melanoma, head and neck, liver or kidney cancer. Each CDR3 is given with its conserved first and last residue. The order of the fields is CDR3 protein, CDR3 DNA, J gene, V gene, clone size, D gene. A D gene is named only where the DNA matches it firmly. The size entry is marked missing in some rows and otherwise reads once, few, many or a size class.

CASSWEQNYGYTF | TGCGCCAGCAGCTGGGAACAGAACTATGGCTACACCTTC | TRBJ1-2 | TRBV5-1 | . | .
CASSLAGPVGEQYF | TGTGCCAGCAGCTTGGCAGGGCCCGTCGGGGAGCAGTACTTC | TRBJ2-7 | TRBV5-5 | . | .
CASSSRDRGDNEQFF | TGTGCCAGCAGTTCTCGGGACAGGGGTGACAATGAGCAGTTCTTC | TRBJ2-1 | TRBV6-6 | . | TRBD1
CASSSRLAGGTDTQYF | TGTGCCAGTAGTTCCAGACTAGCGGGGGGCACAGATACGCAGTATTTT | TRBJ2-3 | TRBV19 | . | TRBD2
CASSLGQGQGTEAFF | TGCGCCAGCAGCCTTGGACAGGGGCAAGGCACTGAAGCTTTCTTT | TRBJ1-1 | TRBV5-1 | . | TRBD1
CASTNRPTGNTIYF | TGTGCCAGTACCAACCGCCCCACTGGAAACACCATATATTTT | TRBJ1-3 | TRBV19 | . | .
CASSARTGPYEQYF | TGTGCCAGTAGTGCCAGGACAGGGCCCTACGAGCAGTACTTC | TRBJ2-7 | TRBV19 | few | TRBD1
CASSRAFGIGGDQETQYF | TGTGCCAGCAGCAGGGCGTTCGGAATAGGCGGGGACCAAGAGACCCAGTACTTC | TRBJ2-5 | TRBV7-9 | . | .
CASRGGRGQGEGNIQYF | TGCGCCAGCAGGGGGGGACGGGGGCAGGGCGAAGGAAACATTCAGTACTTC | TRBJ2-4 | TRBV5-1 | . | .
CASSEVFGTLNTEAFF | TGTGCCAGCAGTGAAGTGTTCGGGACCTTGAACACTGAAGCTTTCTTT | TRBJ1-1 | TRBV6-1 | . | .
CSVEYQQGARDTQYF | TGCAGCGTTGAATATCAGCAGGGGGCCCGGGATACGCAGTATTTT | TRBJ2-3 | TRBV29-1 | . | TRBD1
CASSTRTGQSPLHF | TGTGCCAGTAGCACCCGGACAGGGCAATCACCCCTCCACTTT | TRBJ1-6 | TRBV19 | . | TRBD1
CASSDKGNTIYF | TGTGCCAGCAGTGATAAGGGAAACACCATATATTTT | TRBJ1-3 | TRBV6-1 | . | .
CAWSVRYGYTF | TGTGCCTGGAGTGTAAGATATGGCTACACCTTC | TRBJ1-2 | TRBV30 | . | .
CASSLGMGQGDTQYF | TGTGCCAGCAGCTTAGGGATGGGTCAGGGGGATACGCAGTATTTT | TRBJ2-3 | TRBV7-2 | once | .
CASSPPLAAGVTTDTQYF | TGTGCCAGCTCACCACCGTTAGCCGCGGGGGTAACCACAGATACGCAGTATTTT | TRBJ2-3 | TRBV18 | . | TRBD2
CATGLAGESYEQYF | TGTGCCACGGGGCTAGCGGGGGAAAGCTACGAGCAGTACTTC | TRBJ2-7 | TRBV15 | . | TRBD2
CASSQGQVPSGYTF | TGCGCCAGCAGCCAAGGTCAGGTTCCTTCTGGCTACACCTTC | TRBJ1-2 | TRBV4-3 | . | .
CASSKYRGLGICTDTQYF | TGTGCCAGCAGCAAATACCGGGGGCTTGGGATTTGCACAGATACGCAGTATTTT | TRBJ2-3 | TRBV21-1 | . | .